These 30 T cell receptor beta chains were all obtained from the same sample, sequenced in a study of Tregs in tolerant kidney transplant recipients. Mixed chimerism was transient after nonmyeloablative marrow transplants from related graft donors. Data came from immunoSEQ multiplex PCR; TCRdb stores just in-frame clones and leaves some out. The profile shows around 86,000 clones, roughly 91% of them singletons. The sample consisted of CD4+ T cells from blood (PBMCs), taken 24 months after the transplant. These receptors came from a human patient who received a combined kidney and bone marrow transplant. Some T cells may have originated in the graft donor.

The gene calls are TRBV5-1 and TRBJ2-7; 12 bases are a match to TRBD2. The CDR3 has 17 amino acids. Unmatched junction bases numbered 7, after V lost 0 bases and J lost 3 bases. Per germline, CDR1 SGHRS and CDR2 YFSETQ. CDR3 nucleotides: TGCGCCAGCAGCTTGGTCCCGGGACTAGCGGGCCACTACGAGCAGTACTTC. Amino acids: CASSLVPGLAGHYEQYF.

The V gene is TRBV7-8, the J gene TRBJ2-7; maybe TRBD1 (6 bases). Germline-derived CDR1 and CDR2 are SGHVS and FQNEAQ. V was clipped by 5 bases and J by 2 bases, with 13 bases between them. The CDR3 has 14 residues. DNA of the CDR3: TGTGCCAGCAGCCTCGGAACAGGGCCCTACGAGCAGTACTTC. Translated, it gives CASSLGTGPYEQYF.

V usage is TRBV7-2 and J usage is TRBJ1-2; weak D call: TRBD1 (6 bases). The germline V gene has CDR1 SGHTA and CDR2 FQGNSA. Deletions cut 5 bases from V and 4 bases from J, with 11 bases between. The length of the CDR3 is 13 residues. This CDR3 is CASSPDRPYGYTF. In DNA, the CDR3 is TGTGCCAGCAGCCCCGACAGGCCCTATGGCTACACCTTC.

The chain combines TRBV10-3 with TRBJ2-3, with 8 bases matching TRBD2. The V gene's germline CDR1 is ENHRY and CDR2 SYGVKD. The CDR3 totals 13 residues. The ends lost 5 bases at V and 6 bases at J; junction bases unmatched: 4. The CDR3 DNA reads TGTGCCATCAGTACTAGCGGACTTGATACGCAGTATTTT. Its translation is CAISTSGLDTQYF.

The chain joins TRBV4-1 to TRBJ2-1; D is unresolved. Germline V gene lookup returns CDR1 MGHRA and CDR2 YSYEKL. The V gene lost 1 base and the J gene lost 3 bases, with 13 bases spanning the gap. This CDR3 contains 16 residues. CDR3 nucleotides: TGCGCCAGCAGCCAAGTACAGTTAGTGATCTACAATGAGCAGTTCTTC. This sequence encodes CASSQVQLVIYNEQFF.

The V gene is TRBV7-8, the J gene TRBJ2-7; D perhaps matches TRBD2 (5 bases). V was trimmed by 5 bases and J by 1 base, leaving 12 bases between them. The V gene's germline CDR1 is SGHVS and CDR2 FQNEAQ. CDR3 length: 14 residues. The CDR3 sequence is CASSGQRLSYEQYF. DNA for the CDR3: TGTGCCAGCAGCGGCCAGCGGTTGTCCTACGAGCAGTACTTC.

This chain links TRBV7-9 with TRBJ2-3, with D possibly TRBD1 on 5 matching bases. CDR1 is SEHNR and CDR2 is FQNEAQ in the germline V gene (reference sequence). The CDR3 runs 16 residues. V shed 2 bases and J shed 6 bases, with 18 bases lying between them. DNA for the CDR3: TGTGCCAGCAGCTTAAGGGGAAGGACCCCACAGGATACGCAGTATTTT. It translates to CASSLRGRTPQDTQYF.

The chain joins TRBV5-1 to TRBJ2-5; weak D call: TRBD1 (6 bases). The germline V gene encodes CDR1 SGHRS and CDR2 YFSETQ. There are 14 residues in the CDR3. Trimming removed 0 bases from V and 4 bases from J, with 10 bases in between. Written as DNA, the CDR3 is TGCGCCAGCAGCTTGGAGTGGGGGCGAGAGACCCAGTACTTC. Translated, it gives CASSLEWGRETQYF.

This clone was seen only once. The V and J genes are TRBV18 and TRBJ1-2, with D tentatively TRBD1 (5 bases). The CDR3 has 13 amino acids. V lost 2 bases and J lost 8, with 12 bases in between. Germline V gene data show CDR1 as KGHSH and CDR2 as LQKENI. DNA for the CDR3: TGTGCCAGCTCACCAGGTGAAGGGGCCGGCTACACCTTC. Translation: CASSPGEGAGYTF.

The chain uses TRBV5-6 and TRBJ2-2; 9 nucleotides match TRBD2. V lost 7 bases, J lost 6 bases, and 10 bases stayed unmatched. This CDR3 is 15 amino acids long. The V gene's germline CDR1 is SGHDT and CDR2 YYEEEE. The CDR3 loop reads CASETLAGEAGELFF. The CDR3, as DNA: TGTGCCAGCGAGACTTTAGCGGGAGAGGCCGGGGAGCTGTTTTTT.

This sequence joins TRBV4-3 and TRBJ2-7, with TRBD2 identical over 10 bases. The length of the CDR3 is 15 residues. Germline V CDR1 and CDR2: LGHNA, YSLEER. Unmatched junction bases numbered 6, after V lost 0 bases and J lost 7 bases. The CDR3 DNA follows: TGCGCCAGCAGCCAAGATTATCTAGCGGGAGATGAGCAGTACTTC. Protein: CASSQDYLAGDEQYF.

J is TRBJ2-7 and V is TRBV7-2; possibly TRBD2 for D (5 bases). The germline V gene has CDR1 SGHTA and CDR2 FQGNSA. The length of the CDR3 is 14 residues. V shed 2 bases and J shed 3 bases, with 11 bases lying between them. CDR3 residues: CASSLMPGLYEQYF. CDR3 nucleotide sequence: TGTGCCAGCAGCTTAATGCCAGGACTCTACGAGCAGTACTTC.

V gene TRBV19 combines with J gene TRBJ1-1; D may be TRBD1 (6 bases). Trimming left V 5 bases short and J 1 base short, with 14 bases between. Germline V gene data show CDR1 as LNHDA and CDR2 as SQIVND (reference sequence). The length of the CDR3 is 15 residues. The CDR3 region has the DNA TGTGCCAGTAGTTCCCCGGGACACCCGAACACTGAAGCTTTCTTT. As protein: CASSSPGHPNTEAFF.

This rearrangement joins TRBV7-8 to TRBJ1-2, with a weak D call TRBD1 (5 bases). Trimming removed 4 bases from V and 2 bases from J, with 17 bases in between. This CDR3 spans 16 amino acids. Per germline, CDR1 SGHVS and CDR2 FQNEAQ. The CDR3 DNA is TGTGCCAGCAGCTCATCCCCCGGGGGGTTGAACTATGGCTACACCTTC. Encoded protein: CASSSSPGGLNYGYTF.

This clone was counted once. The J gene is TRBJ2-5, the V gene TRBV6-5; TRBD2 is a possible D gene (6 bases). V was shortened by 6 bases and J by 5 bases, with 19 bases between the two germline ends. The CDR3 extends over 15 amino acids. Germline V gene lookup returns CDR1 MNHEY and CDR2 SVGAGI. The CDR3 spells CASSRNLAKGETQYF. The CDR3 coding sequence is TGTGCCAGCAGCCGAAACCTAGCGAAGGGGGAGACCCAGTACTTC.

This CDR3 reads CSVEDPDREFYGYTF. In DNA, the CDR3 is TGCAGCGTTGAAGATCCAGACAGGGAGTTCTATGGCTACACCTTC. The V call is TRBV29-1, the J call TRBJ1-2; the match to TRBD1 covers 7 bases. V trimming: 0 bases; J trimming: 4 bases; junction bases outside the gene matches: 8. In germline, CDR1 is SQVTM, CDR2 ANQGSEA. This CDR3 has 15 residues.

This clone was found a few times. The chain recombines TRBV4-3 with TRBJ2-1; D is ambiguous. V lost 1 base, J lost 0 bases, and 10 bases lay in between. The CDR3 has 16 residues. CDR1 LGHNA and CDR2 YSLEER come from the germline V gene. The CDR3 reads CASSQVFGSSYNEQFF. CDR3 DNA: TGCGCCAGCAGCCAAGTCTTCGGTAGCTCCTACAATGAGCAGTTCTTC.

V gene TRBV11-3 combines with J gene TRBJ1-1, with 8 bases fitting TRBD1. The CDR3 sequence is 15 residues long. Trimming at V came to 4 bases and at J to 4 bases, leaving 8 bases not matched to a gene. Germline lookup yields CDR1 SGHNT and CDR2 YENEEA. The CDR3 region is CASSYRTGRFTEAFF. The CDR3, as DNA: TGTGCCAGCAGCTACAGGACAGGGAGGTTCACTGAAGCTTTCTTT.

V and J are TRBV5-1 and TRBJ1-4, with D possibly matching TRBD1 (5 bases). CDR1 and CDR2 from the germline V gene are SGHRS and YFSETQ. Between the trimmed V and J ends, which lost 0 bases and 5 bases, there was a span of 11 bases. The CDR3 length is 15 residues. The CDR3 is CASSLAVGPNEKLFF. For the CDR3, the DNA is TGCGCCAGCAGCTTGGCCGTGGGGCCCAATGAAAAACTGTTTTTT.

The genes are TRBV4-1 and TRBJ1-1; the D gene is possibly TRBD1 (5 bases). The V gene lost 10 bases and the J gene lost 2 bases, with 20 bases spanning the gap. The CDR3 length is 15 residues. Germline V lookup: CDR1 MGHRA, CDR2 YSYEKL. The CDR3 loop is CATRSRAALNTEAFF. CDR3 bases: TGCGCCACCCGGTCCAGGGCGGCCCTAAACACTGAAGCTTTCTTT.

The V gene is TRBV15, the J gene TRBJ2-3; 10 bases line up with TRBD2. Germline-derived CDR1 and CDR2 are LNHNV and YYDKDF (reference sequence). There are 20 residues in the CDR3. The V and J ends lost 0 bases and 0 bases, in that order; junction bases with no gene match: 12. This CDR3 reads CATSRDLLAGVGSSTDTQYF. The CDR3 DNA reads TGTGCCACCAGCAGAGATTTGCTAGCGGGGGTGGGGTCTAGCACAGATACGCAGTATTTT.

V and J are TRBV25-1 and TRBJ2-2; 10 nucleotides line up with TRBD1. J gave up 4 bases and V 7 bases, and 6 bases lay outside the gene matches. CDR1 and CDR2 from the germline V gene are MGHDK and SYGVNS. The CDR3 sequence is 15 residues long. The CDR3 DNA sequence: TGTGCCAGCACCCTAGGACAGGGGGTCACCGGGGAGCTGTTTTTT. Translated: CASTLGQGVTGELFF.

V gene TRBV5-4 combines with J gene TRBJ1-2; 7 bases align to TRBD1. CDR1 is SGHNT and CDR2 is YYREEE in the germline V gene (reference sequence). V shed 0 bases and J 8 bases; nucleotides not matched to a gene: 10. There are 15 residues in the CDR3. The DNA of the CDR3 is TGTGCCAGCAGCTTGGGGGGACAGTCTCCTATCGGCTACACCTTC. It codes for CASSLGGQSPIGYTF. The full variable domain, completed using reference TRBV5-4 and TRBJ1-2, is ETGVTQSPTHLIKTRGQQVTLRCSSQSGHNTVSWYQQALGQGPQFIFQYYREEENGRGNFPPRFSGLQFPNYSSELNVNALELDDSALYLCASSLGGQSPIGYTFGSGTRLTVV.

V and J are TRBV5-4 and TRBJ1-2; no definite D call. Deletions cut 2 bases from V and 7 bases from J, with 18 bases between. CDR3 length: 15 amino acids. The germline V gene encodes CDR1 SGHNT and CDR2 YYREEE (reference sequence). This CDR3 is CASSLRIAGSSGYTF. CDR3 in DNA: TGTGCCAGCAGCTTAAGAATCGCGGGGAGTTCTGGCTACACCTTC.

This clone occurred once. The rearrangement uses TRBV18 and TRBJ2-2; TRBD2 aligns across 7 bases. Germline V gene sequence: CDR1 KGHSH, CDR2 LQKENI. The CDR3 has 14 residues. V dropped 8 bases and J dropped 0; count of bases not matched to a gene: 3. The CDR3 DNA reads TGTGCCAGCGGGACTACTGCGAACACCGGGGAGCTGTTTTTT. Protein: CASGTTANTGELFF.

V gene TRBV19 combines with J gene TRBJ1-4; TRBD1 aligns across 7 bases. The CDR3 runs 14 residues. Trimming at V came to 7 bases and at J to 8 bases, leaving 10 bases not matched to a gene. Germline loops: CDR1 LNHDA, CDR2 SQIVND (reference sequence). CDR3 sequence: CASMRQGGAEKLFF. CDR3 DNA: TGTGCCAGTATGCGACAGGGTGGGGCGGAAAAACTGTTTTTT. Full variable domain (missing parts from reference TRBV19 and TRBJ1-4): DGGITQSPKYLFRKEGQNVTLSCEQNLNHDAMYWYRQDPGQGLRLIYYSQIVNDFQKGDIAEGYSVSREKKESFPLTVTSAQKNPTAFYLCASMRQGGAEKLFFGSGTQLSVL.

This CDR3 reads CSVEIGEKLFF. Here the CDR3 DNA reads TGCAGCGTGGAAATCGGGGAAAAACTGTTTTTT. The chain links TRBV29-1 to TRBJ1-4, with unresolved D. V lost 6 bases to trimming and J lost 8 bases, with 10 bases between them. Germline CDR1 is SQVTM and CDR2 is ANQGSEA. This CDR3 is 11 amino acids long. The variable domain in full, with the rest retrieved from reference TRBV29-1 and TRBJ1-4, is SAVISQKPSRDICQRGTSLTIQCQVDSQVTMMFWYRQQPGQSLTLIATANQGSEATYESGFVIDKFPISRPNLTFSTLTVSNMSPEDSSIYLCSVEIGEKLFFGSGTQLSVL.

The chain recombines TRBV2 with TRBJ2-7, with 10 bases fitting TRBD2. Germline CDR1 SNHLY, CDR2 FYNNEI. V lost 6 bases, J lost 3 bases, and 8 bases stayed unmatched. The CDR3 has 15 amino acids. DNA of the CDR3: TGTGCCAGCAGAGCACGGACTAGCGGAAACTACGAGCAGTACTTC. Encoded protein: CASRARTSGNYEQYF.

The chain has TRBV30 and TRBJ1-5, with 8 nucleotides matching TRBD1. This CDR3 has 15 residues. Germline trimming cut 0 bases from V and 9 bases from J; bases unmatched to any gene: 10. Germline assignment: CDR1 GTSNPN and CDR2 SVGIG (reference sequence). CDR3 sequence reads: CAWSVWDRSQSPQHF. The CDR3 DNA follows: TGTGCCTGGAGTGTATGGGACAGGTCTCAATCGCCCCAGCATTTT.

This clone was recorded only once. The chain is built from TRBV11-3 and TRBJ2-7; D is perhaps TRBD1 (5 bases). The V gene lost 3 bases and the J gene lost 6 bases, with 12 bases spanning the gap. Germline loops: CDR1 SGHNT, CDR2 YENEEA. The CDR3 sequence is 13 residues long. The chain's CDR3 is CASSFSGRGEQYF. The CDR3 DNA follows: TGTGCCAGCAGCTTCTCGGGTAGGGGCGAGCAGTACTTC.